These 18 T cell receptor beta chains were sequenced from one sample in a study of blood T cell repertoires in COVID-19. The table came from immunoSEQ multiplex PCR; TCRdb's copy has only in-frame clones and leaves some out. The table includes 400,000 or so clones, 80% to 90% detected once. The sample comprised PBMCs or T cells enriched from blood (not recorded which). Receptors were obtained from a man aged 25 to 40 who had recovered from COVID-19.

The V and J genes are TRBV19 and TRBJ2-4; a possible D gene is TRBD2 (6 bases). Trimming took 5 bases from V and 5 from J, leaving 13 bases between them. Germline V gene sequence: CDR1 LNHDA, CDR2 SQIVND (reference sequence). CDR3 length: 14 residues. The CDR3 DNA sequence: TGTGCCAGTAGTCTAAGACTAGTCGAAAACATTCAGTACTTC. This translates into CASSLRLVENIQYF.

The chain has TRBV21-1 and TRBJ2-7; the table's D gene call, TRBD1, was not cross checked with the DNA. TRBV21-1 is flagged as a pseudogene. CDR3 length: 14 residues. The CDR3 DNA follows: TGTGCCAGCAGCAAAACAGGGGGCTTAAACGAGCAGTACTTC. Amino acids: CASSKTGGLNEQYF.

This rearrangement joins TRBV20-1 to TRBJ2-3; D gene unclear. CDR1 and CDR2 from the germline V gene are DFQATT and SNEGSKA (reference sequence). The CDR3 has 9 residues. V was cut by 8 bases and J by 7 bases, with 7 bases left in between. In nucleotides, the CDR3 is TGCAGTCCCAGTAATACGCAGTATTTT. This translates into CSPSNTQYF.

This chain connects TRBV24-1 to TRBJ2-1; D not certain. Germline V lookup: CDR1 KGHDR, CDR2 SFDVKD. The CDR3 is made up of 16 amino acids. V lost 2 bases and J lost 8, with 18 bases in between. CDR3 amino acids: CATSDSGSPRKDEQFF. The CDR3 nucleotides are TGTGCCACCAGTGATTCCGGGTCCCCGAGGAAAGATGAGCAGTTCTTC.

The chain uses TRBV30 and TRBJ2-1, with 14 bases aligning to TRBD2. This CDR3 contains 15 residues. Per germline, CDR1 GTSNPN and CDR2 SVGIG (reference sequence). J gave up 9 bases and V 2 bases, and 6 bases lay outside the gene matches. The CDR3 protein is CAWSNKGLAGVEQFF. The CDR3 coding sequence is TGTGCCTGGAGTAACAAGGGACTAGCGGGAGTTGAGCAGTTCTTC.

This chain uses TRBV5-4 with TRBJ2-5, with TRBD2 matching over 15 bases. Germline loops: CDR1 SGHNT, CDR2 YYREEE (reference sequence). With V trimmed by 5 bases and J by 4 bases, 12 bases remained unmatched. There are 18 residues in the CDR3. CDR3 protein: CASSQMGLAGGFGETQYF. The DNA of the CDR3 is TGTGCCAGCAGTCAAATGGGACTAGCGGGAGGATTCGGAGAGACCCAGTACTTC.

Worth noting for this clone: Different DNA sequences within this sample yield the same CDR3. CDR3 in DNA: TGCAGCGTTGGCGGACAGGGGGAGACCCAGTACTTC. Protein sequence: CSVGGQGETQYF. This rearrangement joins TRBV29-1 to TRBJ2-5; 9 nucleotides match TRBD1. Germline CDR1 SQVTM, CDR2 ANQGSEA. This CDR3 is built from 12 residues. V shed 4 bases, J shed 5 bases, and the junction held 2 bases outside the gene matches.

The rearrangement uses TRBV27 and TRBJ1-3; 10 nucleotides agree with TRBD1. Germline loops: CDR1 MNHEY, CDR2 SMNVEV (reference sequence). V shed 5 bases, J shed 8 bases, and the junction held 6 bases outside the gene matches. This CDR3 has 14 residues. CDR3: CASSETGQGYTIYF. For the CDR3, the DNA is TGTGCCAGCAGTGAAACGGGACAGGGGTACACCATATATTTT.

The genes are TRBV28 and TRBJ2-7; D might be TRBD2 (5 bases). Germline V lookup: CDR1 MDHEN, CDR2 SYDVKM. The CDR3 has 13 residues. Trimming left V 4 bases short and J 6 bases short, with 13 bases between. CDR3 region: CASSWGVTVEQYF. CDR3 nucleotides: TGTGCCAGCAGTTGGGGAGTAACGGTCGAGCAGTACTTC.

The V gene is TRBV10-3, the J gene TRBJ2-1, with 9 bases identical to TRBD2. The trim removed 5 bases at V and 6 bases at J, leaving 8 bases unmatched. The CDR3 is 15 amino acids. The germline V gene encodes CDR1 ENHRY and CDR2 SYGVKD. CDR3 nucleotides: TGTGCCATCAGTTCCCGACTAGCGGCCGTCAATGAGCAGTTCTTC. Its translation: CAISSRLAAVNEQFF.

The chain couples TRBV5-1 to TRBJ2-5; the match to TRBD2 covers 8 bases. Germline assignment: CDR1 SGHRS and CDR2 YFSETQ. The V and J ends lost 6 bases and 2 bases, in that order; junction bases with no gene match: 12. The CDR3 is 16 amino acids. The CDR3 DNA reads as TGCGCCAGCACCTATGTTGCTAGCGGGTCGCAAGAGACCCAGTACTTC. Translation: CASTYVASGSQETQYF.

The CDR3 reads CASRREQGFGTEAFF. CDR3 DNA: TGTGCCAGCAGACGGGAGCAGGGTTTTGGCACTGAAGCTTTCTTT. The rearrangement links TRBV7-9 to TRBJ1-1, with D tentatively TRBD1 (5 bases). The CDR3 spans 15 residues. V lost 6 bases and J 4 bases, leaving 18 bases between the germline ends. Germline CDR1 SEHNR, CDR2 FQNEAQ (reference sequence). Full variable domain (rest looked up from reference TRBV7-9 and TRBJ1-1): DTGVSQNPRHKITKRGQNVTFRCDPISEHNRLYWYRQTLGQGPEFLTYFQNEAQLEKSRLLSDRFSAERPKGSFSTLEIQRTEQGDSAMYLCASRREQGFGTEAFFGQGTRLTVV.

V usage is TRBV5-6 and J usage is TRBJ2-7; D ambiguous. From germline, CDR1 is SGHDT and CDR2 YYEEEE. The CDR3 is 13 amino acids. Deletions cut 4 bases from V and 1 base from J, with 9 bases between. Written as DNA, the CDR3 is TGTGCCAGCAGCACTCCACTATCCTACGAGCAGTACTTC. Encoded protein: CASSTPLSYEQYF.

The chain has TRBV5-1 and TRBJ1-6; D gene uncertain. The CDR3 has 16 residues. From germline, CDR1 is SGHRS and CDR2 YFSETQ. V gave up 1 base and J gave up 5 bases, with 13 bases separating them. The CDR3 loop is CASSLWPTKDNSPLHF. CDR3 in DNA: TGCGCCAGCAGCTTGTGGCCAACAAAAGATAATTCACCCCTCCACTTT.

V usage is TRBV19 and J usage is TRBJ1-2; D gene ambiguous. V was cut by 5 bases and J by 1 base, with 8 bases left in between. CDR1 and CDR2 from the germline V gene are LNHDA and SQIVND (reference sequence). This CDR3 has 13 amino acids. DNA of the CDR3: TGTGCCAGTAGTTACGGGTATAACTATGGCTACACCTTC. Encoded protein: CASSYGYNYGYTF.

The J gene is TRBJ2-1, the V gene TRBV24-1; 7 bases map to TRBD1. V trimming: 7 bases; J trimming: 2 bases; junction bases outside the gene matches: 7. CDR3 length: 15 residues. Germline V lookup: CDR1 KGHDR, CDR2 SFDVKD. DNA for the CDR3: TGTGCCACCAGGGCGACCGGGACAGCCTACAATGAGCAGTTCTTC. Amino acids: CATRATGTAYNEQFF.

The J gene is TRBJ2-7, the V gene TRBV25-1; D is undetermined. V lost 8 bases and J lost 5, with 19 bases in between. There are 14 residues in the CDR3. CDR1 and CDR2 (germline): MGHDK, SYGVNS. The CDR3 nucleotides are TGTGCCAGCTCTCATCGGCCTCTCGAGGACGAGCAGTACTTC. This gives the protein CASSHRPLEDEQYF.

V usage is TRBV18 and J usage is TRBJ1-1; D is perhaps TRBD1 (5 bases). Germline assignment: CDR1 KGHSH and CDR2 LQKENI. Trimming left V 4 bases short and J 5 bases short, with 8 bases between. This CDR3 region has 12 residues. The CDR3 DNA reads as TGTGCCAGCTCACTGGGGCCGACTGAAGCTTTCTTT. The encoded protein is CASSLGPTEAFF.